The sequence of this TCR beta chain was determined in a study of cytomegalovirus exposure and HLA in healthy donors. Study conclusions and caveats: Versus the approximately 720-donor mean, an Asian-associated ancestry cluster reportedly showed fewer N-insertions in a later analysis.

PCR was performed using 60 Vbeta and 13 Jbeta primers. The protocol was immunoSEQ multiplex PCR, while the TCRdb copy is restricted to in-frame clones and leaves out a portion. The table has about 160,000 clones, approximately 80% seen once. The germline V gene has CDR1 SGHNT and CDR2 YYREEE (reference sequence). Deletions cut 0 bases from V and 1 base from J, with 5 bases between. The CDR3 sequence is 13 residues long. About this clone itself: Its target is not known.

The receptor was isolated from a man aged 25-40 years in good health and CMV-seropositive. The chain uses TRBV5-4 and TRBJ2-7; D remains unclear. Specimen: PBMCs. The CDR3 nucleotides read TGTGCCAGCAGCTTGGCCCCTTCCTACGAGCAGTACTTC. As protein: CASSLAPSYEQYF.